This TCR beta chain emerged from a study of control samples from healthy donors and cancer patients. The CDR3 length is 19 residues. With 2 bases clipped from V and 4 bases from J, the junction kept 21 bases outside the gene matches. CDR1 SGHRS and CDR2 YFSETQ come from the germline V gene. Using immunoSEQ multiplex PCR, the repertoire was profiled, and TCRdb retains in-frame clones only, with some absent. Of fewer than 200,000 clones in the sample, just over 90% were seen once. Sequencing was carried out using blood. This chain connects TRBV5-1 to TRBJ2-7; 7 bases map to TRBD1. The clonotype comes from a man under 40 in good health. The CDR3 protein is CASSLGMRQGRSDTYEQYF. DNA of the CDR3: TGCGCCAGCAGCTTAGGTATGAGACAGGGCCGATCTGACACGTACGAGCAGTACTTC.